A single sample is the source of the 31 T cell receptor beta chains below, sequenced in a study of cytomegalovirus exposure and HLA in healthy donors. The PCR employed 60 Vbeta primers together with 13 Jbeta primers. Profiled with immunoSEQ multiplex PCR; TCRdb holds only in-frame clones, not every one. This sample yields about 140,000 clones, of which around 80% are seen a single time; 1.2% to 1.5% belongs to the top ten. The specimen was PBMCs. The receptors stem from a man in his thirties or forties in good health and CMV-seropositive.

The chain joins TRBV5-1 to TRBJ2-1; 12 bases map to TRBD2. Germline loops: CDR1 SGHRS, CDR2 YFSETQ. V was clipped by 6 bases and J by 1 base; unmatched bases: 8. The CDR3 has 17 amino acids. As DNA, the CDR3 is TGCGCCAGCACCCCGACGACTAGCGGGAGTTCCTACAATGAGCAGTTCTTC. The encoded protein is CASTPTTSGSSYNEQFF.

V and J are TRBV7-2 and TRBJ2-5; a possible D gene is TRBD2 (5 bases). Matching the DNA end better, TRBJ2-7 makes the J call doubtful. The CDR3 is 15 amino acids. Germline V CDR1 and CDR2: SGHTA, FQGNSA. Written as DNA, the CDR3 is TGTGCCAGCAGCTTTCAAAGCGGAGCGACCTACGAGCAGTACTTC. Translation gives CASSFQSGATYEQYF.

The chain is built from TRBV13 and TRBJ2-1; 12 nucleotides align to TRBD2. The CDR3 is made up of 18 amino acids. Germline V gene sequence: CDR1 PRHDT, CDR2 FYEKMQ (reference sequence). V lost 1 base, J lost 13 bases, and 17 bases stayed unmatched. The CDR3 DNA reads as TGTGCCAGCAGCTTAGAGGTGGATAGTAGGACTAGCGGGGATAATCAGTTCTTC. Translating gives CASSLEVDSRTSGDNQFF.

The V and J genes are TRBV28 and TRBJ1-2; unclear D gene. V shed 7 bases and J shed 4 bases, with 13 bases lying between them. The length of the CDR3 is 13 residues. The germline V gene has CDR1 MDHEN and CDR2 SYDVKM. CDR3: CASTLAETYGYTF. CDR3 nucleotides: TGTGCCAGCACCCTGGCAGAAACCTATGGCTACACCTTC.

The rearrangement links TRBV27 to TRBJ2-7, with TRBD1 matching 9 bases. The germline CDR1 and CDR2 sequences are MNHEY and SMNVEV (reference sequence). V shed 0 bases, J shed 6 bases, and the junction held 9 bases outside the gene matches. The CDR3 covers 16 residues. The CDR3 DNA reads as TGTGCCAGCAGTTTATCGTGGACAGGGGCAGTCTCCGAGCAGTACTTC. The encoded protein is CASSLSWTGAVSEQYF.

The chain recombines TRBV30 with TRBJ2-7; D remains unclear. The V gene lost 1 base and the J gene lost 4 bases, with 5 bases spanning the gap. CDR3 size: 11 residues. CDR1 and CDR2 (germline): GTSNPN, SVGIG (reference sequence). The chain's CDR3 is CAWSASYEQYF. The CDR3 region has the DNA TGTGCCTGGAGTGCTTCTTACGAGCAGTACTTC.

This clone appeared a single time. The chain carries TRBV4-2 and TRBJ1-5; D call uncertain. Germline V gives CDR1 LGHNA, CDR2 YNFKEQ. CDR3 length: 16 amino acids. V dropped 4 bases and J dropped 0 bases, with 13 bases sitting between them. CDR3 loop: CASSPWGGSSNQPQHF. The CDR3 bases are TGTGCCAGCAGCCCCTGGGGAGGATCTAGCAATCAGCCCCAGCATTTT.

Written as DNA, the CDR3 is TGTGCCAGCAGCTTAGTGGATGTGACTATGGGGCGGGACGCTGAAGCTTTCTTT. It codes for CASSLVDVTMGRDAEAFF. The chain has TRBV5-6 and TRBJ1-1; a possible D gene is TRBD1 (5 bases). V shed 2 bases and J shed 6 bases, with 26 bases lying between them. From germline, CDR1 is SGHDT and CDR2 YYEEEE. CDR3 length: 18 amino acids.

The V gene is TRBV5-6, the J gene TRBJ1-2; TRBD1 agrees at 8 bases. Germline V gives CDR1 SGHDT, CDR2 YYEEEE. With 2 bases clipped from V and 8 bases from J, the junction kept 8 bases outside the gene matches. The CDR3 length is 14 residues. CDR3 sequence (DNA): TGTGCCAGCAGCTTACCAGGAAGGACAGGGGGCTACACCTTC. Amino acids: CASSLPGRTGGYTF. Complete variable domain (other parts from reference TRBV5-6 and TRBJ1-2): DAGVTQSPTHLIKTRGQQVTLRCSPKSGHDTVSWYQQALGQGPQFIFQYYEEEERQRGNFPDRFSGHQFPNYSSELNVNALLLGDSALYLCASSLPGRTGGYTFGSGTRLTVV.

The V and J genes are TRBV6-5 and TRBJ2-7, with D hard to call. Germline V gene data show CDR1 as MNHEY and CDR2 as SVGAGI. V lost 2 bases, J lost 4 bases, and 12 bases lay in between. The CDR3 runs to 14 residues. The CDR3 region is CASSYAPTEYEQYF. In DNA, the CDR3 is TGTGCCAGCAGTTACGCCCCTACAGAATACGAGCAGTACTTC.

The J gene is TRBJ2-7, the V gene TRBV7-6; D is possibly TRBD1 (5 bases). The V gene's germline CDR1 is SGHVS and CDR2 FNYEAQ. The CDR3 loop spans 15 amino acids. The V and J ends lost 1 base and 6 bases respectively, with 16 bases between them. The CDR3: CASSLVSGQGVEQYF. The CDR3, as DNA: TGTGCCAGCAGCTTAGTTTCTGGCCAGGGTGTCGAGCAGTACTTC.

The chain uses TRBV9 and TRBJ2-7; 9 bases are shared with TRBD1. Germline CDR1 SGDLS, CDR2 YYNGEE. The CDR3 length is 15 residues. V was clipped by 4 bases and J by 2 bases; unmatched bases: 7. CDR3 nucleotides: TGTGCCAGCAGCCCGGGGACAGGGACTACCTACGAGCAGTACTTC. Protein sequence: CASSPGTGTTYEQYF.

The gene calls are TRBV5-4 and TRBJ2-5; TRBD2 agrees at 8 bases. CDR3 length: 14 residues. CDR1 and CDR2 from the germline V gene are SGHNT and YYREEE (reference sequence). Trimming took 1 base from V and 5 from J; bases not matched to a gene: 4. CDR3 sequence reads: CASSLSSSGETQYF. In DNA form, the CDR3 reads TGTGCCAGCAGCTTGTCGTCTAGCGGGGAGACCCAGTACTTC.

The chain combines TRBV9 with TRBJ2-1, with a weak D call TRBD1 (6 bases). Trimming took 5 bases from V and 7 from J, leaving 22 bases between them. CDR1 and CDR2 (germline): SGDLS, YYNGEE. The CDR3 spans 16 residues. Here the CDR3 reads CASSPTANRDTNEQFF. CDR3 bases: TGTGCCAGCAGTCCCACCGCGAATAGGGACACGAATGAGCAGTTCTTC.

The gene calls are TRBV21-1 and TRBJ2-2; the D call of TRBD2 is as the table states it, not checked on the DNA. TRBV21-1 is a listed pseudogene. The CDR3 has 19 residues. The CDR3 DNA reads TGTGCCAGCAGCAAAGTGAGGGTAGCGGGAGCCAAGAACACCGGGGAGCTGTTTTTT. Translation: CASSKVRVAGAKNTGELFF.

V usage is TRBV5-1 and J usage is TRBJ2-3; D is uncertain. Trimming left V 4 bases short and J 2 bases short, with 11 bases between. Germline assignment: CDR1 SGHRS and CDR2 YFSETQ. CDR3 length equals 14 residues. CDR3 nucleotide sequence: TGCGCCAGCAGCCCCGGGTTCTACACAGATACGCAGTATTTT. This codes for CASSPGFYTDTQYF.

This chain uses TRBV27 with TRBJ1-2; 8 bases fit TRBD1. With 4 bases clipped from V and 8 bases from J, the junction kept 15 bases outside the gene matches. The CDR3 has 16 amino acids. Per germline, CDR1 MNHEY and CDR2 SMNVEV (reference sequence). The chain's CDR3 is CASSSPSGTGSSGYTF. DNA for the CDR3: TGTGCCAGCAGTTCCCCTTCCGGGACAGGTTCTTCGGGCTACACCTTC.

V is TRBV11-1 and J is TRBJ2-3, with 16 bases lining up with TRBD2. Trimming at V came to 5 bases and at J to 6 bases, leaving 8 bases not matched to a gene. The CDR3 extends over 17 amino acids. Germline-derived CDR1 and CDR2 are SGHAT and FQDESV (reference sequence). In DNA, the CDR3 is TGTGCCAGCAGCCAGGGACTAGCGGGAGGGGCCGGGGATACGCAGTATTTT. This sequence encodes CASSQGLAGGAGDTQYF.

This clone appeared a few times. The chain couples TRBV29-1 to TRBJ2-3; 11 nucleotides match TRBD2. The trim removed 1 base at V and 2 bases at J, leaving 8 bases unmatched. Germline assignment: CDR1 SQVTM and CDR2 ANQGSEA. The CDR3 sequence is 17 residues long. The CDR3 here is CSVEALGLAGYTDTQYF. Here the CDR3 DNA reads TGCAGCGTTGAAGCCCTTGGACTAGCGGGCTACACAGATACGCAGTATTTT.

The chain carries TRBV27 and TRBJ2-7; TRBD2 aligns across 11 bases. Germline lookup yields CDR1 MNHEY and CDR2 SMNVEV (reference sequence). V gave up 5 bases and J gave up 5 bases; unmatched junction bases: 5. CDR3 length: 14 residues. The CDR3 DNA is TGTGCCAGCAGTCTCACACTAGCGGGGGACGAGCAGTACTTC. It encodes CASSLTLAGDEQYF.

This chain connects TRBV19 to TRBJ1-2; TRBD1 agrees at 8 bases. J lost 3 bases, V lost 5 bases, and 5 bases had no gene match. Germline V gene lookup returns CDR1 LNHDA and CDR2 SQIVND (reference sequence). CDR3 size: 14 residues. The CDR3 coding sequence is TGTGCCAGTAGTCCTCCGGACAGGGACTATGGCTACACCTTC. This codes for CASSPPDRDYGYTF. Full variable domain (missing parts from reference TRBV19 and TRBJ1-2): DGGITQSPKYLFRKEGQNVTLSCEQNLNHDAMYWYRQDPGQGLRLIYYSQIVNDFQKGDIAEGYSVSREKKESFPLTVTSAQKNPTAFYLCASSPPDRDYGYTFGSGTRLTVV.

The J gene is TRBJ1-2, the V gene TRBV7-9, with 10 bases lining up with TRBD1. The CDR3 spans 14 residues. With 5 bases clipped from V and 8 bases from J, the junction kept 8 bases outside the gene matches. CDR1 and CDR2 from the germline V gene are SEHNR and FQNEAQ (reference sequence). CDR3 protein: CASSIGQGDHGYTF. The CDR3 bases are TGTGCCAGCAGCATCGGACAGGGGGACCACGGCTACACCTTC.

The V call is TRBV5-1, the J call TRBJ2-3; 9 bases agree with TRBD2. V was clipped by 3 bases and J by 1 base; unmatched bases: 9. Germline values: CDR1 SGHRS, CDR2 YFSETQ. CDR3 length equals 17 residues. The CDR3 DNA reads TGCGCCAGCAGCTCCCCACGACAGCGGGGGGGCACAGATACGCAGTATTTT. It yields the protein CASSSPRQRGGTDTQYF.

This clone has just one count. The chain has TRBV6-6 and TRBJ2-5; TRBD2 is a possible D gene (5 bases). In germline, CDR1 is MNHNY, CDR2 SVGAGI (reference sequence). The CDR3 runs to 13 residues. The V gene lost 6 bases and the J gene lost 5 bases, with 13 bases spanning the gap. Here the CDR3 DNA reads TGTGCCAGCAGGCCGGGATCTGTGGAGACCCAGTACTTC. Residues: CASRPGSVETQYF.

The rearrangement uses TRBV7-9 and TRBJ2-7, with 10 bases lining up with TRBD1. CDR1 SEHNR and CDR2 FQNEAQ come from the germline V gene (reference sequence). This CDR3 spans 14 amino acids. The trim removed 5 bases at V and 6 bases at J, leaving 7 bases unmatched. CDR3 loop: CASSPWDRGREQYF. The CDR3 DNA reads as TGTGCCAGCAGCCCGTGGGACAGGGGACGCGAGCAGTACTTC.

This sequence joins TRBV2 and TRBJ2-1; D might be TRBD2 (6 bases). Per the germline V gene, CDR1 is SNHLY and CDR2 is FYNNEI. V gave up 0 bases and J gave up 3 bases, with 15 bases separating them. The CDR3 is made up of 17 amino acids. The CDR3, as DNA: TGTGCCAGCAGTGAAGCTGGAGGGCAGGCCTTCTACAATGAGCAGTTCTTC. It specifies CASSEAGGQAFYNEQFF.

This clone has just a few counts. The V and J genes are TRBV18 and TRBJ2-3, with no clear D. V gave up 0 bases and J gave up 5 bases, with 6 bases separating them. The CDR3 spans 13 residues. CDR1 is KGHSH and CDR2 is LQKENI in the germline V gene. CDR3 DNA: TGTGCCAGCTCACCACCGACACAAGATACGCAGTATTTT. This gives the protein CASSPPTQDTQYF.

This clone was counted once. V usage is TRBV7-2 and J usage is TRBJ2-5; TRBD1 aligns across 11 bases. The CDR3 is 15 amino acids. The V and J ends lost 1 base and 4 bases, in that order; junction bases with no gene match: 2. Germline loops: CDR1 SGHTA, CDR2 FQGNSA. CDR3 in amino acids: CASSLGTGGGETQYF. CDR3 bases: TGTGCCAGCAGCTTAGGGACAGGGGGCGGAGAGACCCAGTACTTC.

The rearrangement links TRBV25-1 to TRBJ1-3; D gene uncertain. CDR1 is MGHDK, CDR2 SYGVNS, per germline. Trimming cost V 3 bases and J 0 bases, with 6 bases left between them. The CDR3 consists of 14 residues. The CDR3, as DNA: TGTGCCAGCAGTGATGGAGACTCTGGAAACACCATATATTTT. Amino acids: CASSDGDSGNTIYF.

The chain recombines TRBV28 with TRBJ2-7; 8 bases are shared with TRBD2. Losses at the gene ends were 7 bases for V and 3 bases for J; bases not matched to a gene: 8. The germline V gene encodes CDR1 MDHEN and CDR2 SYDVKM. This CDR3 is 14 amino acids long. The CDR3 DNA reads as TGTGCCAGCACCCCGGGGGGGGAGAGCTACGAGCAGTACTTC. Translated: CASTPGGESYEQYF.

The chain is built from TRBV6-5 and TRBJ1-6, with a possible D match to TRBD1 (6 bases). This CDR3 comprises 13 residues. V shed 10 bases and J shed 4 bases, with 11 bases lying between them. Germline V lookup: CDR1 MNHEY, CDR2 SVGAGI. The DNA for the CDR3 is TGTGCCATCGGACAGCGATATAATTCACCCCTCCACTTT. Protein product: CAIGQRYNSPLHF.